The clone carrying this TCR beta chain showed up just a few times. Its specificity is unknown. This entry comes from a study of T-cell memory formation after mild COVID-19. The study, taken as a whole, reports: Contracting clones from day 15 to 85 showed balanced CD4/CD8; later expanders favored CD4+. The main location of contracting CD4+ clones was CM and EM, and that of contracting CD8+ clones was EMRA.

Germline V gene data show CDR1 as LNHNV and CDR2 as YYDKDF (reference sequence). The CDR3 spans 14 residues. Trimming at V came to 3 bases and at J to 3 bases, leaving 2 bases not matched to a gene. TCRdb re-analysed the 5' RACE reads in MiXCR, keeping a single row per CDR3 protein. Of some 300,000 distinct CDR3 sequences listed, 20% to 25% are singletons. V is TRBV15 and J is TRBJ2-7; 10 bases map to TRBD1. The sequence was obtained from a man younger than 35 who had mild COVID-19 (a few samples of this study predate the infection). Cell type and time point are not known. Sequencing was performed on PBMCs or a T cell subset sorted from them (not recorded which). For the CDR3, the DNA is TGTGCCACCAGCAGTAGGACAGGGGGCTACGAGCAGTACTTC. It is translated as CATSSRTGGYEQYF.